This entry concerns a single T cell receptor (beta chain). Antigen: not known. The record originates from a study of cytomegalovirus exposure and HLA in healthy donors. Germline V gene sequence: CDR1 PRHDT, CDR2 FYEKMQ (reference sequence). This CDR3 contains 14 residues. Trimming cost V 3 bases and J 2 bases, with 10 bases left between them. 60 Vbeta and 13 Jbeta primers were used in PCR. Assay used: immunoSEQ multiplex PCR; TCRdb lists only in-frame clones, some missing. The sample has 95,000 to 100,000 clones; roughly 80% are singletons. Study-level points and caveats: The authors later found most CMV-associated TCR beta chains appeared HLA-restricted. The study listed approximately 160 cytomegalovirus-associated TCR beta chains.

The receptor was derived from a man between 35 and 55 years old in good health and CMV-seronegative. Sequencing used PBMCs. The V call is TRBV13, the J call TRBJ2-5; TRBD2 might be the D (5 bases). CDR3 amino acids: CASSFRGTQETQYF. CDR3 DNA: TGTGCCAGCAGCTTCCGGGGAACTCAAGAGACCCAGTACTTC. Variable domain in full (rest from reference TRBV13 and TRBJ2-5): AAGVIQSPRHLIKEKRETATLKCYPIPRHDTVYWYQQGPGQDPQFLISFYEKMQSDKGSIPDRFSAQQFSDYHSELNMSSLELGDSALYFCASSFRGTQETQYFGPGTRLLVL.